These 23 T cell receptor beta chains were all obtained from the same sample, sequenced in a study of blood T cell repertoires in COVID-19. The protocol was immunoSEQ multiplex PCR, while the TCRdb copy is restricted to in-frame clones and leaves out a portion. The table has around 250,000 clones, about nine tenths seen once. The sequenced sample consisted of peripheral blood. Every receptor here comes from a man aged 60 to 75 with acute or convalescent COVID-19.

The chain carries TRBV28 and TRBJ1-2, with D possibly TRBD1 on 6 matching bases. There are 14 residues in the CDR3. V lost 4 bases and J lost 5, with 14 bases in between. The germline gives CDR1 MDHEN, CDR2 SYDVKM. CDR3 protein: CASSWGGGMYGYTF. CDR3 nucleotides: TGTGCCAGCAGTTGGGGGGGCGGCATGTATGGCTACACCTTC.

The rearrangement links TRBV30 to TRBJ1-5; no definite D call. V was pared by 0 bases and J by 4 bases, with 7 bases between. Germline V CDR1 and CDR2: GTSNPN, SVGIG (reference sequence). CDR3 length: 13 amino acids. CDR3 DNA sequence: TGTGCCTGGAGTGTATCCAGTAATCAGCCCCAGCATTTT. As protein: CAWSVSSNQPQHF.

This clone showed up just a few times. The genes are TRBV5-1 and TRBJ1-5, with D unclear. This CDR3 spans 13 amino acids. Germline CDR1 and CDR2: SGHRS and YFSETQ. Trimming took off 4 bases at V and 11 bases at J, with 16 bases between the two ends. CDR3 nucleotide sequence: TGCGCCAGCAGCGCGGGCCCAAGCCAGGCCCAGCATTTT. This gives the protein CASSAGPSQAQHF.

The chain combines TRBV19 with TRBJ2-1, with D maybe TRBD1 (6 bases). Trimming cost V 5 bases and J 3 bases, with 11 bases left between them. The CDR3 spans 14 residues. Per the germline V gene, CDR1 is LNHDA and CDR2 is SQIVND (reference sequence). CDR3 DNA sequence: TGTGCCAGTAGTGTCGACAGGATCTACAATGAGCAGTTCTTC. It translates to CASSVDRIYNEQFF.

This chain's CDR3 is CASSFNPLREKLFF. The CDR3 DNA is TGTGCCAGCAGTTTCAATCCTTTACGGGAAAAACTGTTTTTT. The chain recombines TRBV28 with TRBJ1-4; D remains unclear. In germline, CDR1 is MDHEN, CDR2 SYDVKM. The V end was cut by 3 bases, the J end by 8 bases, with 13 bases between. This CDR3 has 14 residues.

This clone appeared a single time. The rearrangement joins TRBV19 to TRBJ1-2; 8 bases align to TRBD1. There are 15 residues in the CDR3. Germline CDR1 and CDR2: LNHDA and SQIVND (reference sequence). V shed 0 bases, J shed 6 bases, and the junction held 6 bases outside the gene matches. The CDR3 DNA reads TGTGCCAGTAGTATAGATGGGAGGACAGGGAATGGCTACACCTTC. Translating it yields CASSIDGRTGNGYTF.

The chain uses TRBV6-6 and TRBJ2-1, with a possible D match to TRBD2 (5 bases). The germline V gene encodes CDR1 MNHNY and CDR2 SVGAGI (reference sequence). The V end lost 6 bases, the J end lost 13 bases, and 16 bases lay between the germline ends. This CDR3 contains 12 residues. The CDR3 bases are TGTGCCAGCAGAACACGGACGGACTCTCAGTTCTTC. The encoded protein is CASRTRTDSQFF.

This clone has only a few counts. The chain carries TRBV7-9 and TRBJ1-5; D gene ambiguous. Per germline, CDR1 SEHNR and CDR2 FQNEAQ (reference sequence). Trimming removed 0 bases from V and 4 bases from J, with 10 bases in between. The CDR3 has 15 residues. CDR3 protein: CASSLAEGYNQPQHF. The CDR3 coding sequence is TGTGCCAGCAGCTTAGCGGAGGGATATAATCAGCCCCAGCATTTT.

The sample holds many counts of this clone. The chain combines TRBV25-1 with TRBJ1-2; TRBD1 aligns across 9 bases. With V trimmed by 4 bases and J by 2 bases, 5 bases remained unmatched. From germline, CDR1 is MGHDK and CDR2 SYGVNS. The CDR3 runs 15 residues. The CDR3 protein is CASSGTGDINYGYTF. The CDR3 DNA reads as TGTGCCAGCAGTGGGACAGGGGACATCAACTATGGCTACACCTTC.

This chain connects TRBV5-1 to TRBJ2-5, with 7 positions matching TRBD1. The CDR3 totals 14 residues. In germline, CDR1 is SGHRS, CDR2 YFSETQ. Trimming cost V 5 bases and J 5 bases; bases outside gene matches: 9. DNA for the CDR3: TGCGCCAGCAGTAATACAGGGGCGGCGGAGACCCAGTACTTC. This translates into CASSNTGAAETQYF. The whole variable domain, filled in from reference TRBV5-1 and TRBJ2-5, reads KAGVTQTPRYLIKTRGQQVTLSCSPISGHRSVSWYQQTPGQGLQFLFEYFSETQRNKGNFPGRFSGRQFSNSRSEMNVSTLELGDSALYLCASSNTGAAETQYFGPGTRLLVL.

This clone was seen only once. The chain carries TRBV5-1 and TRBJ1-6; a weak D match, TRBD1 (6 bases). CDR3 length: 16 amino acids. The germline CDR1 and CDR2 sequences are SGHRS and YFSETQ. V was trimmed by 0 bases and J by 2 bases, leaving 9 bases between them. The CDR3 nucleotides read TGCGCCAGCAGCTTGGAGGCAGGGGCCTATAATTCACCCCTCCACTTT. It encodes CASSLEAGAYNSPLHF.

This clone was detected only once. The CDR3 here is CASSPPSLSSYEQYF. The DNA of the CDR3 is TGTGCCAGCTCACCACCGTCCCTTAGCTCCTACGAGCAGTACTTC. The chain couples TRBV18 to TRBJ2-7; D ambiguous. The CDR3 extends over 15 amino acids. Germline V CDR1 and CDR2: KGHSH, LQKENI. V was clipped by 0 bases and J by 0 bases, with 9 bases between them.

The chain employs TRBV6-6 and TRBJ1-2; a possible D gene is TRBD1 (6 bases). Trimming removed 6 bases at V and 7 bases at J, with 15 bases between. Germline V gene lookup returns CDR1 MNHNY and CDR2 SVGAGI (reference sequence). The CDR3 loop spans 13 amino acids. This chain's CDR3 is CASSLQGNGGYTF. The DNA of the CDR3 is TGTGCCAGCAGCCTACAGGGAAACGGTGGCTACACCTTC.

This sequence joins TRBV11-2 and TRBJ1-2, with a weak D call TRBD1 (5 bases). This CDR3 spans 13 amino acids. Looked up from germline, CDR1 is SGHAT and CDR2 is FQNNGV. V was trimmed by 4 bases and J by 8 bases, leaving 14 bases between them. The CDR3 DNA reads as TGTGCCAGCAGCTCAGGGTACGGGGGAGGCTACACCTTC. Its protein is CASSSGYGGGYTF.

The rearrangement uses TRBV20-1 and TRBJ2-7; a possible D gene is TRBD1 (6 bases). CDR3 length equals 11 residues. CDR1 and CDR2 from the germline V gene are DFQATT and SNEGSKA (reference sequence). Trimming left V 6 bases short and J 3 bases short, with 9 bases between. CDR3 protein: CSATRGYEQYF. CDR3 DNA: TGCAGTGCAACCAGGGGCTACGAGCAGTACTTC.

J is TRBJ1-5 and V is TRBV11-2; D not resolved. Germline V gene data show CDR1 as SGHAT and CDR2 as FQNNGV. The CDR3 has 15 amino acids. Trimming pared 0 bases from V and 6 bases from J, leaving 12 bases between. The CDR3 spells CASSLEASSLQPQHF. Written as DNA, the CDR3 is TGTGCCAGCAGCTTAGAAGCCAGTAGCCTTCAGCCCCAGCATTTT.

The gene calls are TRBV7-8 and TRBJ1-5; D not resolved. With 1 base removed from V and 0 bases from J, the gap between germline ends came to 10 bases. The CDR3 covers 16 residues. Germline V gene lookup returns CDR1 SGHVS and CDR2 FQNEAQ. CDR3 loop: CASSLDEFYSNQPQHF. CDR3 in DNA: TGTGCCAGCAGCTTAGATGAGTTCTATAGCAATCAGCCCCAGCATTTT.

In this sample, this clone turned up a few times. The CDR3 region has the DNA TGTGCCAGCAGCTTGTCAGGCAACTATGGCTACACCTTC. It is translated as CASSLSGNYGYTF. The chain carries TRBV11-3 and TRBJ1-2, with D hard to call. Between the trimmed V and J ends, which lost 3 bases and 2 bases, there was a span of 7 bases. The germline V gene has CDR1 SGHNT and CDR2 YENEEA. There are 13 residues in the CDR3.

Concerning this clone: One end of the junction varies from germline; a read error may be responsible. This sequence joins TRBV27 and TRBJ2-3, with 9 bases matching TRBD1. CDR3 length equals 16 residues. Germline-derived CDR1 and CDR2 are MNHEY and SMNVEV (reference sequence). CDR3 loop: CASNLRGQGPTDTQYF. In DNA form, the CDR3 reads TGTGCCAGCAATTTAAGGGGACAGGGACCCACAGATACGCAGTATTTT.

This chain uses TRBV14 with TRBJ2-1; the D gene is possibly TRBD1 (6 bases). With 4 bases removed from V and 9 bases from J, the gap between germline ends came to 13 bases. The CDR3 consists of 13 residues. Germline loops: CDR1 SGHDN, CDR2 FVKESK. The CDR3 region is CASSLKIRGEQFF. CDR3 coding DNA: TGTGCCAGCAGCCTCAAGATCAGGGGTGAGCAGTTCTTC. Looking up the rest from reference TRBV14 and TRBJ2-1 gives the full variable domain: EAGVTQFPSHSVIEKGQTVTLRCDPISGHDNLYWYRRVMGKEIKFLLHFVKESKQDESGMPNNRFLAERTGGTYSTLKVQPAELEDSGVYFCASSLKIRGEQFFGPGTRLTVL.

The V gene is TRBV19, the J gene TRBJ2-1, with D possibly being TRBD2 (5 bases). The length of the CDR3 is 15 residues. Deletions cut 5 bases from V and 5 bases from J, with 16 bases between. CDR1 is LNHDA and CDR2 is SQIVND in the germline V gene (reference sequence). The CDR3 DNA sequence: TGTGCCAGTAGTCTTCAATGGGAGCTCAACAATGAGCAGTTCTTC. Its protein product is CASSLQWELNNEQFF. Looking up the rest from reference TRBV19 and TRBJ2-1 gives the full variable domain: DGGITQSPKYLFRKEGQNVTLSCEQNLNHDAMYWYRQDPGQGLRLIYYSQIVNDFQKGDIAEGYSVSREKKESFPLTVTSAQKNPTAFYLCASSLQWELNNEQFFGPGTRLTVL.

The V gene is TRBV27, the J gene TRBJ2-2, with D possibly matching TRBD2 (5 bases). The V and J ends lost 6 bases and 8 bases respectively, with 13 bases between them. The length of the CDR3 is 13 residues. Germline CDR1 MNHEY, CDR2 SMNVEV (reference sequence). CDR3 DNA: TGTGCCAGCAGCCTTCTAGGAGGTGGGGAGCTGTTTTTT. It specifies CASSLLGGGELFF.

This chain uses TRBV28 with TRBJ2-5; the D gene is possibly TRBD2 (7 bases). The CDR3 sequence is 18 residues long. V lost 1 base and J 5 bases, leaving 23 bases between the germline ends. Germline assignment: CDR1 MDHEN and CDR2 SYDVKM. CDR3 coding DNA: TGTGCCAGCAGTTTATCTCCCGGATTGGGGGGGCTAGCGGAGACCCAGTACTTC. Translated, it gives CASSLSPGLGGLAETQYF.